This TCR beta chain was sequenced for a study of T cells expressing NK-cell markers. Study-level background: The authors derived TCR beta repertoires from sorted CD3+CD56+NKG2C+, CD3+CD56+NKG2C- and CD3+CD56-NKG2C+ T cells.

In generating TCR beta cDNA, 5'RACE template switching with UMIs was used. TCRdb reprocessed the 5' RACE reads, with one entry per CDR3 protein and no DNA. The sample table sets out some 150,000 distinct CDR3 sequences. This TCR came from a man aged 18 to 30 in good health. Sequencing was done on a sample of blood T cells: a sorted CD56 or NKG2C T cell subset, CD4+ or CD8+ T cells, or bulk PBMC T cells (not recorded which).

The CDR3 is CASSFSSHQETQYF. The rearrangement uses TRBV12-3 or TRBV12-4 and TRBJ2-5. CDR3 size: 14 residues.